This T cell receptor beta chain derives from a study of blood T cell repertoires in COVID-19. Overall study context: Sources were T cells, B-cell-depleted T cells, or PBMCs; the material itself was cDNA or gDNA.

The CDR3 is made up of 16 amino acids. Germline V gene lookup returns CDR1 KGHSH and CDR2 LQKENI. J was trimmed by 2 bases and V by 1 base; bases with no gene match: 5. As handled by the study authors: Nucleated cell number was recorded as an estimate derived from reference gene primer amplification. TCRdb's copy holds only in-frame clones and misses some; the assay was immunoSEQ multiplex PCR. V, J and clone size are those of that table, while D and trimming were read from the DNA. The sample contains 35,000 to 55,000 clones, around 89% of which appear only once. The source of this sequence is a human donor in a cohort sampled during active COVID-19. The sequencing sample was made of peripheral blood. The rearrangement joins TRBV18 to TRBJ2-7; 10 bases fit TRBD1. In nucleotides, the CDR3 is TGTGCCAGCTCACCACTCGGACAGGGGGTGGCCTACGAGCAGTACTTC. Protein sequence: CASSPLGQGVAYEQYF.